The 16 T cell receptor beta chains given below trace back to one sample, sequenced in a study of T cell responses to AZD1222 COVID-19 vaccine. The repertoire was sequenced with immunoSEQ multiplex PCR; TCRdb's copy has only in-frame clones and lacks some. The sample contains more than 100,000 clones, 85% to 90% of which appear only once. Sequenced material: peripheral blood, taken on day 0 of AZD1222 vaccination. The receptors originated from an adult in good health.

The rearrangement joins TRBV19 to TRBJ2-2; tentatively, D is TRBD1 (5 bases). The CDR3 length is 17 residues. Germline V gene sequence: CDR1 LNHDA, CDR2 SQIVND (reference sequence). The V end lost 6 bases, the J end lost 4 bases, and 21 bases lay between the germline ends. CDR3 coding DNA: TGTGCCAGTAGGTGGGGTCGTGGCAGGGTTGGCACCGGGGAGCTGTTTTTT. This gives the protein CASRWGRGRVGTGELFF. Looking up the rest from reference TRBV19 and TRBJ2-2 gives the full variable domain: DGGITQSPKYLFRKEGQNVTLSCEQNLNHDAMYWYRQDPGQGLRLIYYSQIVNDFQKGDIAEGYSVSREKKESFPLTVTSAQKNPTAFYLCASRWGRGRVGTGELFFGEGSRLTVL.

The chain carries TRBV19 and TRBJ1-3; D might be TRBD1 (5 bases). Germline loops: CDR1 LNHDA, CDR2 SQIVND (reference sequence). The CDR3 has 17 amino acids. The germline V and J ends were trimmed by 5 bases and 1 base, with 18 bases remaining between them. CDR3 sequence (DNA): TGTGCCAGTAGTGTCCACGGGACGGCGGATTCTGGAAACACCATATATTTT. Translated, it gives CASSVHGTADSGNTIYF.

The rearrangement links TRBV11-2 to TRBJ2-2, with 10 bases that match TRBD2. Germline assignment: CDR1 SGHAT and CDR2 FQNNGV. V was clipped by 4 bases and J by 1 base; unmatched bases: 12. The CDR3 runs 19 residues. DNA for the CDR3: TGTGCCAGCAGCTCGCGATGGAATAGCGGGGGGCAGAACACCGGGGAGCTGTTTTTT. Translation: CASSSRWNSGGQNTGELFF.

The rearrangement uses TRBV5-1 and TRBJ1-4, with a tentative D call TRBD1 (6 bases). Trimming removed 4 bases at V and 4 bases at J, with 17 bases between. Germline V gives CDR1 SGHRS, CDR2 YFSETQ. CDR3 length equals 16 residues. The CDR3 nucleotides read TGCGCCAGCAGCACGGGACAACGCGCTCATAATGAAAAACTGTTTTTT. Its protein product is CASSTGQRAHNEKLFF.

The genes are TRBV28 and TRBJ1-6; D remains ambiguous. Germline V gives CDR1 MDHEN, CDR2 SYDVKM. CDR3 length: 12 amino acids. Trimming took 6 bases from V and 9 from J, leaving 9 bases between them. The CDR3 loop is CASRASGSPLHF. For the CDR3, the DNA is TGTGCCAGCAGGGCATCAGGTTCACCCCTCCACTTT.

The chain links TRBV3-1 (or the pseudogene TRBV3-2) to TRBJ2-5, with 10 bases that match TRBD1. This CDR3 region has 14 residues. V lost 4 bases and J lost 7; bases outside the gene matches: 6. The V gene's germline CDR1 is LGHDT and CDR2 YNNKEL (reference sequence). The CDR3 nucleotides read TGTGCCAGCAGCCCCCAGGGACAGGGGTGGACCCAGTACTTC. Encoded protein: CASSPQGQGWTQYF.

The CDR3 is CASSLPGSGYEQYF. The CDR3 nucleotides read TGTGCCAGCAGTCTCCCGGGTAGCGGCTACGAGCAGTACTTC. The chain employs TRBV28 and TRBJ2-7; a weak D match, TRBD2 (6 bases). V lost 5 bases and J 3 bases, leaving 14 bases between the germline ends. This CDR3 is built from 14 residues. Germline CDR1 and CDR2: MDHEN and SYDVKM.

This chain connects TRBV4-2 to TRBJ1-2; D unclear. Trimming removed 4 bases from V and 4 bases from J, with 7 bases in between. The CDR3 totals 12 residues. The germline gives CDR1 LGHNA, CDR2 YNFKEQ. CDR3 in DNA: TGTGCCAGCAGCCGTCTCGGCTATGGCTACACCTTC. This codes for CASSRLGYGYTF.

The chain couples TRBV6-5 to TRBJ2-1, with 13 positions matching TRBD2. The CDR3 totals 14 residues. Germline assignment: CDR1 MNHEY and CDR2 SVGAGI. V was pared by 2 bases and J by 8 bases, with 0 bases of the junction left unmatched. CDR3 region: CASSYGLAGDEQFF. The DNA for the CDR3 is TGTGCCAGCAGTTACGGACTAGCGGGGGATGAGCAGTTCTTC.

This chain connects TRBV11-2 to TRBJ2-1; 8 positions agree with TRBD1. The J segment lost 8 bases and the V segment lost 4 bases, leaving 4 bases of the junction unmatched. The CDR3 is 13 amino acids. The germline V gene has CDR1 SGHAT and CDR2 FQNNGV. The CDR3 nucleotides read TGTGCCAGCAGCTCACAGGGGGGTCATGAGCAGTTCTTC. Amino acids: CASSSQGGHEQFF.

For the CDR3, the DNA is TGTGCCAGCACCCCCAGCTCCTACAATGAGCAGTTCTTC. Encoded protein: CASTPSSYNEQFF. The chain couples TRBV6-2 or TRBV6-3 to TRBJ2-1; no reliable D call. This CDR3 contains 13 residues. Germline loops: CDR1 MNHEY, CDR2 SVGEGT. V gave up 7 bases and J gave up 0 bases, with 7 bases separating them.

V gene TRBV5-1 combines with J gene TRBJ2-6; the D gene is possibly TRBD1 (6 bases). Per the germline V gene, CDR1 is SGHRS and CDR2 is YFSETQ. The CDR3 covers 15 residues. Trimming pared 5 bases from V and 2 bases from J, leaving 11 bases between. Written as DNA, the CDR3 is TGCGCCAGCAGATCAGGGGTAACTGGGGCCAACGTCCTGACTTTC. Translated, it gives CASRSGVTGANVLTF.

The chain combines TRBV6-2 or TRBV6-3 with TRBJ2-3; 7 nucleotides agree with TRBD2. CDR3 length: 16 residues. With 5 bases clipped from V and 2 bases from J, the junction kept 10 bases outside the gene matches. Looked up from germline, CDR1 is MNHEY and CDR2 is SVGEGT. The CDR3 DNA sequence: TGTGCCAGCAGTCCCGCCGGACTAGGGATCACAGATACGCAGTATTTT. As protein: CASSPAGLGITDTQYF.

CDR3 coding DNA: TGTGCCAGCACCAACAGGGGGGACACTGAAGCTTTCTTT. It is translated as CASTNRGDTEAFF. This chain connects TRBV12-3 or TRBV12-4 to TRBJ1-1, with 8 bases that match TRBD1. V gave up 7 bases and J gave up 3 bases; unmatched junction bases: 4. The CDR3 is made up of 13 amino acids.

V is TRBV28 and J is TRBJ1-3, with 7 bases that match TRBD1. The trim removed 6 bases at V and 2 bases at J, leaving 4 bases unmatched. Germline V gene lookup returns CDR1 MDHEN and CDR2 SYDVKM. This CDR3 region has 14 residues. The CDR3 spells CASSVDRAGNTIYF. CDR3 nucleotide sequence: TGTGCCAGCAGCGTAGACAGGGCTGGAAACACCATATATTTT. The full variable domain, its missing parts supplied by reference TRBV28 and TRBJ1-3, is DVKVTQSSRYLVKRTGEKVFLECVQDMDHENMFWYRQDPGLGLRLIYFSYDVKMKEKGDIPEGYSVSREKKERFSLILESASTNQTSMYLCASSVDRAGNTIYFGEGSWLTVV.

The V call is TRBV7-2, the J call TRBJ2-7, with unresolved D. Germline loops: CDR1 SGHTA, CDR2 FQGNSA. Trimming left V 2 bases short and J 2 bases short, with 10 bases between. The CDR3 spans 14 residues. The DNA for the CDR3 is TGTGCCAGCAGCTTAAGCAGAGTAACCTACGAGCAGTACTTC. Residues: CASSLSRVTYEQYF.